This T cell receptor beta chain was observed in a study of T cell clones after liver transplantation. As for the study in general: Third-party-reactive TCRbeta sequences from pre-transplant mixed lymphocyte reactions served as antigen-independent comparators.

Trimming shortened V by 5 bases and J by 7 bases, and 9 bases separated the two germline ends. Germline values: CDR1 SNHLY, CDR2 FYNNEI. This CDR3 has 12 amino acids. This clone was detected a few times. Only in-frame clones appear in the TCRdb table, and some are missing; sequencing was by immunoSEQ multiplex PCR. The table records tens of thousands of clones, roughly 85% of them present only once. The chain uses TRBV2 and TRBJ1-5; D remains ambiguous. The receptor's source is a human patient who received a liver transplant. Some T cells may possibly be graft donor cells. The input for sequencing was CD4+ T cells from blood, taken at the 22-month timepoint. In nucleotides, the CDR3 is TGTGCCAGCAGTACGGGGATACAGCCCCAGCATTTT. Its protein product is CASSTGIQPQHF.